The source of this T cell receptor (beta chain) is a study of blood T cell repertoires in COVID-19. The CDR3 runs 15 residues. The V gene lost 7 bases and the J gene lost 0 bases, with 15 bases spanning the gap. Germline-derived CDR1 and CDR2 are MDHEN and SYDVKM. Participants' own reports of clinical history determined their cohort assignment. In the source study's methods: Reference gene primer amplification gave estimated nucleated cell counts. Profiled with immunoSEQ multiplex PCR; TCRdb holds only in-frame clones, not every one. D and trimming come from the DNA, and the V and J calls and clone size come from that table. The sample carries 200,000 to 300,000 clones, around 89% recorded once.

The sample taken for sequencing was PBMCs or T cells enriched from blood (not recorded which). The receptor comes from a woman aged 25 to 45 who had recovered from COVID-19. The chain combines TRBV28 with TRBJ1-1; D remains unclear. As DNA, the CDR3 is TGTGCCAGCAAAGTGAGCTTGGGCATGAACACTGAAGCTTTCTTT. Translation gives CASKVSLGMNTEAFF.